A selection of T cell receptor beta chains follows, all from one sample in a study of a mutant IDH1 vaccine in newly diagnosed glioma. The data were produced by immunoSEQ multiplex PCR, yet TCRdb's version contains in-frame clones alone and is incomplete. This table holds roughly 48,000 clones, 90% to 95% found once. The antigens these receptors bind are not known. The source was PBMCs, collected from a glioma patient whose treatment included an IDH1 peptide vaccine. All receptors come from a man between 50 and 59 years old with glioma. The CDR3 runs from the conserved cysteine through the conserved F or W. A D gene is named only where the DNA matches it firmly. The size of a clone is reported for some rows only, either as once, few or many, or as a class for expanded clones.

size,V,D,J,DNA,CDR3
-,TRBV27,-,TRBJ2-5,TGTGCCAGCAGTTTAGGCGGGTCTCGCCCAGAGACCCAGTACTTC,CASSLGGSRPETQYF
once,TRBV5-1,-,TRBJ2-6,TGCGCCAGCAGCTCCACAGGGAGTCCTTTGGGTGGGGCCAACGTCCTGACTTTC,CASSSTGSPLGGANVLTF
-,TRBV10-2,TRBD1,TRBJ1-2,TGCGCCAGCAGCCCATTAAGGACAGGGGGTTCGGTCAGCTATGGCTACACCTTC,CASSPLRTGGSVSYGYTF
-,TRBV29-1,-,TRBJ2-1,TGCAGCGCCTTAGCGGAGGGGTACAATGAGCAGTTCTTC,CSALAEGYNEQFF
once,TRBV7-8,TRBD2,TRBJ2-3,TGTGCCAGCACCCTCGGTAGCGGGAGAGTCACAGATACGCAGTATTTT,CASTLGSGRVTDTQYF
-,TRBV11-3,-,TRBJ2-3,TGTGCCAGCAGCACCGGCGGTAGCGTAGCAGATACGCAGTATTTT,CASSTGGSVADTQYF
-,TRBV4-1,TRBD1,TRBJ1-2,TGCGCCAGCAGCGGTACAGGGGCTTTTTATGGCTACACCTTC,CASSGTGAFYGYTF
-,TRBV25-1,TRBD1,TRBJ2-2,TGTGCCAGCAGTGATTTCGACAGGGACACCGGGGAGCTGTTTTTT,CASSDFDRDTGELFF
-,TRBV2,-,TRBJ2-1,TGTGCCAGCATTCTAGACGAATACAATGAGCAGTTCTTC,CASILDEYNEQFF
-,TRBV30,-,TRBJ1-4,TGTGCCTGGAGTCCGAGGGACCGAGGAAAACTGTTTTTT,CAWSPRDRGKLFF
-,TRBV5-6,TRBD2,TRBJ2-5,TGTGCCAGCAGCTTGCAGCTAGCGGGGGGGCTAGAGACCCAGTACTTC,CASSLQLAGGLETQYF
-,TRBV27,-,TRBJ1-2,TGTGCCAGCAGTTTCGGTCCGAAGACTGGCTACACCTTC,CASSFGPKTGYTF
-,TRBV28,-,TRBJ1-1,TGTGCCAGCAGTCAAACGACGGGAACTGAAGCTTTCTTT,CASSQTTGTEAFF
-,TRBV4-3,-,TRBJ2-3,TGCGCCAGCAGCCAAGTTTTCGGGGGGCGCGGAGATACGCAGTATTTT,CASSQVFGGRGDTQYF
-,TRBV9,TRBD1,TRBJ2-3,TGTGCCAGCAGCGGAACAGGGGACAGGGCTACGCAGTATTTT,CASSGTGDRATQYF
-,TRBV28,-,TRBJ2-2,TGTGCCAGCAGTTTTCTCCCCGCGAACACCGGGGAGCTGTTTTTT,CASSFLPANTGELFF
-,TRBV19,TRBD1,TRBJ2-7,TGTGCCAGTAGTGCGGGACAGGGGCCCGCCTACGAGCAGTACTTC,CASSAGQGPAYEQYF
-,TRBV5-6,TRBD1,TRBJ1-2,TGTGCCAGCAGCTTCGCCGGGACAGGTATAAACTATGGCTACACCTTC,CASSFAGTGINYGYTF
-,TRBV5-1,-,TRBJ1-3,TGCGCCAGCAGCACAGGTGGGGTGCGCTCTGGAAACACCATATATTTT,CASSTGGVRSGNTIYF
once,TRBV6-5,-,TRBJ1-5,TGTGCCAGCAGTTCCCAACAAAATCAGCCCCAGCATTTT,CASSSQQNQPQHF
-,TRBV5-1,-,TRBJ2-2,TGCGCCAGCAGCTTGGATATTTTAAGAGCCTACACCGCGAACACCGGGGAGCTGTTTTTT,CASSLDILRAYTANTGELFF
-,TRBV11-2,TRBD1,TRBJ2-5,TGTGCCAGCAGCTTAGCTCTCGACAGGGTGGGTGAGACCCAGTACTTC,CASSLALDRVGETQYF
-,TRBV6-6,-,TRBJ2-4,TGTGCCAGCATACGACAGAACACCAACATTCAGTACTTC,CASIRQNTNIQYF
-,TRBV10-3,-,TRBJ1-1,TGTGCCATCAGTGGACAGAACACTGAAGCTTTCTTT,CAISGQNTEAFF
-,TRBV28,-,TRBJ1-2,TGTGCCAGCAGTTTAAATGGACAGACTAACTATGGCTACACCTTC,CASSLNGQTNYGYTF
-,TRBV19,-,TRBJ1-6,TGTGCCAGTAGTGCTGGCCGGGAGGTTGATTCACCCCTCCACTTT,CASSAGREVDSPLHF
-,TRBV15,-,TRBJ2-7,TGTGCCACCAGCAGAACATATTCCTACGAGCAGTACTTC,CATSRTYSYEQYF
-,TRBV6-6,TRBD1,TRBJ1-2,TGTGCCACCGCAGGGGGTAGCCTTGGCTACACCTTC,CATAGGSLGYTF
-,TRBV30,-,TRBJ1-4,TGTGCCTGGAACGGGGGACGCCATAATGAAAAACTGTTTTTT,CAWNGGRHNEKLFF
-,TRBV6-6,-,TRBJ2-1,TGTGCCAGCAGCCCCGGTTCGTCCAGCTCCTACAATGAGCAGTTCTTC,CASSPGSSSSYNEQFF
-,TRBV18,-,TRBJ1-1,TGTGCCAGCTCACCGGGGGCCCACACTGAAGCTTTCTTT,CASSPGAHTEAFF
-,TRBV9,-,TRBJ2-7,TGTGCCAGCAGCGTAGACTCCTACGAGCAGTACTTC,CASSVDSYEQYF
-,TRBV2,-,TRBJ2-5,TGTGCCAGCAGCGATTACCGGGGGAAGACCCAGTACTTC,CASSDYRGKTQYF
-,TRBV20-1,-,TRBJ1-2,TGCAAGCCTGGGGGAGGCTACACCTTC,CKPGGGYTF
-,TRBV7-8,TRBD1,TRBJ2-5,TGTGCCAGCACCTTATCATCCCTTGGACAGGGAGAGACCCAGTACTTC,CASTLSSLGQGETQYF
once,TRBV14,-,TRBJ2-1,TGTGCCAGCAGCCAAGCTGGTCCCGTCCCCTTTAGTTACAATGAGCAGTTCTTC,CASSQAGPVPFSYNEQFF
-,TRBV19,-,TRBJ2-6,TGTGCCAGTGGGGGGCTCTCTGGGGCCAACGTCCTGACTTTC,CASGGLSGANVLTF
-,TRBV28,-,TRBJ2-7,TGTGCCAGCAGTCCGGGGGTCTACGAGCAGTACTTC,CASSPGVYEQYF
-,TRBV25-1,TRBD2,TRBJ2-5,TGTGCCAGCAGTGTAGCGGGACACCAGTACTTC,CASSVAGHQYF
-,TRBV15,-,TRBJ2-6,TGTGCCACCAGCAGAGGGCCGGTAGGGGCCAACGTCCTGACTTTC,CATSRGPVGANVLTF
few,TRBV5-1,-,TRBJ2-7,TGCGCCAGCAAAGCTACAGCCTACGAGCAGTACTTC,CASKATAYEQYF
once,TRBV5-4,TRBD2,TRBJ2-2,TGTGCCAGCAGCTTGTTGGCTAGCGGGAACACCGGGGAGCTGTTTTTT,CASSLLASGNTGELFF
-,TRBV30,-,TRBJ2-7,TGTGCCTGGAGTGACCCCCGGGCAGGAGCAGGGTACGAGCAGTACTTC,CAWSDPRAGAGYEQYF
-,TRBV6-5,-,TRBJ2-2,TGTGCCAGTTTGCCCGGGTACGACACCGGGGAGCTGTTTTTT,CASLPGYDTGELFF
-,TRBV4-3,TRBD2,TRBJ2-3,TGCGCCAGCAGCCAAGATCGGACCACAATTAGCGGGGGGGCGGATACGCAGTATTTT,CASSQDRTTISGGADTQYF
few,TRBV2,TRBD2,TRBJ2-7,TGTGCCAGCAGCGACCTCCCGACTAGCGGTTCCTACGAGCAGTACTTC,CASSDLPTSGSYEQYF
-,TRBV7-8,TRBD2,TRBJ2-1,TGTGCCAGCAGCCCAGGTTACAGGACTAGCGCGTTCTTC,CASSPGYRTSAFF
-,TRBV11-3,TRBD1,TRBJ2-7,TGTGCCAGCAGCCCCCGGGACAGGGTCTGGGAGCAGTACTTC,CASSPRDRVWEQYF
-,TRBV27,-,TRBJ2-1,TGTGCCAGCAGTTTCGGGGAATACAATGAGCAGTTCTTC,CASSFGEYNEQFF
-,TRBV19,-,TRBJ2-7,TGTGCCAGTAGTTCTGGGTCCTACGAGCAGTACTTC,CASSSGSYEQYF
-,TRBV7-9,-,TRBJ2-2,TGTGCCAGCAGCCCCATTCGAGGGGCTGGTACCACCGGGGAGCTGTTTTTT,CASSPIRGAGTTGELFF
-,TRBV7-2,-,TRBJ1-5,TGTGCCAGCAGTAAAGAAGGACAGATTAGCAATCAGCCCCAGCATTTT,CASSKEGQISNQPQHF
-,TRBV19,-,TRBJ2-2,TGTGCCAGTAAGGGCAGGGATCACACCGGGGAGCTGTTTTTT,CASKGRDHTGELFF
-,TRBV5-4,-,TRBJ1-1,TGTGCCAGCAGCTTCGGGACGGCAGGCACTGAAGCTTTCTTT,CASSFGTAGTEAFF
once,TRBV5-1,-,TRBJ2-3,TGCGCCAGCAGCTTGGACAGGGACACCACAGATACGCAGTATTTT,CASSLDRDTTDTQYF
-,TRBV6-1,-,TRBJ2-4,TGTGCAATCCGGGGCCAAAACATTCAGTACTTC,CAIRGQNIQYF
-,TRBV6-5,TRBD2,TRBJ2-5,TGTGCCAGCAGTTCCGGGACTAGCGGGGGGGCAAAGACCCAGTACTTC,CASSSGTSGGAKTQYF